What follows are 12 T cell receptor beta chains derived from one specimen sequenced in a study of beta chain features in type 1 diabetes (dated by TCRdb to 2016 to 2019). The receptor library was made with the immunoSEQ multiplex PCR assay. The entire isolated RNA was reverse transcribed using the High Capacity cDNA Reverse Transcription Kit, and thus expressed TCRB transcripts were sequenced. The clones in this table, taken by TCRdb from immuneACCESS, are in-frame only. Not every clone is retained; where verified, under half of the shortfall comes from an unresolved V gene, and the cause of the rest is unknown. The sample data list roughly 400,000 clones, and approximately 15% of these were observed just once. The ten most abundant clones make up under 0.04% of the sample. Material for sequencing was naive CD4+ T cells from blood. In the paper's terms, the cell subset or site label means: true naive CD4+ T cells. These receptors were obtained from a man aged 30 to 39 in good health.

This clone turned up a few times. The genes are TRBV19 and TRBJ2-7, with D uncertain. The germline gives CDR1 LNHDA, CDR2 SQIVND (reference sequence). CDR3 length: 14 residues. The V end lost 3 bases, the J end lost 3 bases, and 12 bases lay between the germline ends. CDR3 residues: CASSIGRLDYEQYF. The DNA of the CDR3 is TGTGCCAGTAGTATCGGCAGGTTGGACTACGAGCAGTACTTC.

CDR3 loop: CASRPGGRDNEQFF. The CDR3 DNA reads TGTGCCAGCCGCCCCGGGGGGCGAGACAATGAGCAGTTCTTC. The rearrangement uses TRBV6-5 and TRBJ2-1; perhaps TRBD2 as D (7 bases). Between the trimmed V and J ends, which lost 8 bases and 5 bases, there was a span of 16 bases. Germline assignment: CDR1 MNHEY and CDR2 SVGAGI. This CDR3 spans 14 amino acids.

There are a few counts of this clone. The V and J genes are TRBV5-6 and TRBJ1-1, with a possible D match to TRBD1 (5 bases). The CDR3 is 19 residues long. The ends were cut back, 0 bases at V and 4 bases at J, with 25 bases in the middle. The V gene's germline CDR1 is SGHDT and CDR2 YYEEEE. The CDR3 is CASSLDMGQGYFLSTEAFF. The CDR3 nucleotides are TGTGCCAGCAGCTTGGATATGGGGCAGGGATACTTTTTGAGCACTGAAGCTTTCTTT.

The V and J genes are TRBV7-2 and TRBJ2-1; D unclear. This CDR3 comprises 16 residues. V was pared by 4 bases and J by 0 bases, with 13 bases between. Germline CDR1 is SGHTA and CDR2 is FQGNSA. CDR3 nucleotide sequence: TGTGCCAGCAGCTCCAGTCTGCTCAGCTCCTACAATGAGCAGTTCTTC. This translates into CASSSSLLSSYNEQFF.

The chain recombines TRBV29-1 with TRBJ1-2; D is possibly TRBD1 (5 bases). There are 12 residues in the CDR3. The germline CDR1 and CDR2 sequences are SQVTM and ANQGSEA. V dropped 3 bases and J dropped 3 bases, with 8 bases sitting between them. As DNA, the CDR3 is TGCAGCGTTGATCAGGGATACTATGGCTACACCTTC. This gives the protein CSVDQGYYGYTF.

The chain carries TRBV20-1 and TRBJ2-5, with D perhaps TRBD2 (5 bases). CDR1 and CDR2 from the germline V gene are DFQATT and SNEGSKA (reference sequence). This CDR3 has 11 amino acids. V was clipped by 5 bases and J by 9 bases, with 13 bases between them. Here the CDR3 DNA reads TGCAGTGCTGTCCTTATGGAGGCCCAGTACTTC. This sequence encodes CSAVLMEAQYF.

This clone has a handful of counts. The chain combines TRBV4-3 with TRBJ2-7; perhaps TRBD2 as D (6 bases). Trimming shortened V by 1 base and J by 5 bases, and 12 bases separated the two germline ends. CDR3 length: 14 residues. Germline V CDR1 and CDR2: LGHNA, YSLEER. CDR3 loop: CASSQVAGTHEQYF. The CDR3 DNA reads as TGCGCCAGCAGCCAAGTTGCGGGGACCCACGAGCAGTACTTC.

This clone was counted only a few times. The chain carries TRBV7-6 and TRBJ2-3, with TRBD2 identical over 9 bases. Germline trimming cut 3 bases from V and 0 bases from J; bases unmatched to any gene: 1. The length of the CDR3 is 15 residues. CDR1 SGHVS and CDR2 FNYEAQ come from the germline V gene. CDR3 DNA: TGTGCCAGCAGCTTTGCGGGAGGGAGCACAGATACGCAGTATTTT. Translated, it gives CASSFAGGSTDTQYF.

The rearrangement joins TRBV7-6 to TRBJ2-1; perhaps TRBD2 as D (5 bases). The V end lost 2 bases, the J end lost 7 bases, and 15 bases lay between the germline ends. Per the germline V gene, CDR1 is SGHVS and CDR2 is FNYEAQ. The CDR3 contains 15 residues. The CDR3: CASSLKLAGENEQFF. The CDR3 DNA reads TGTGCCAGCAGCTTAAAGCTAGCCGGGGAAAATGAGCAGTTCTTC. Using reference TRBV7-6 and TRBJ2-1 for the parts outside the CDR3, the full variable domain is GAGVSQSPRYKVTKRGQDVALRCDPISGHVSLYWYRQALGQGPEFLTYFNYEAQQDKSGLPNDRFSAERPEGSISTLTIQRTEQRDSAMYRCASSLKLAGENEQFFGPGTRLTVL.

This clone turned up a few times. This chain joins TRBV19 and TRBJ2-3; 12 positions agree with TRBD1. The germline V gene has CDR1 LNHDA and CDR2 SQIVND (reference sequence). Unmatched junction bases numbered 4, after V lost 4 bases and J lost 5 bases. The CDR3 loop spans 15 amino acids. As DNA, the CDR3 is TGTGCCAGTAGTAAGGGACAGGGGGCGAGAGATACGCAGTATTTT. Translating gives CASSKGQGARDTQYF. The full variable domain, with the rest looked up from reference TRBV19 and TRBJ2-3, is DGGITQSPKYLFRKEGQNVTLSCEQNLNHDAMYWYRQDPGQGLRLIYYSQIVNDFQKGDIAEGYSVSREKKESFPLTVTSAQKNPTAFYLCASSKGQGARDTQYFGPGTRLTVL.

V and J are TRBV10-3 and TRBJ2-3; 7 bases line up with TRBD1. CDR1 is ENHRY and CDR2 is SYGVKD in the germline V gene. This CDR3 region has 15 residues. Unmatched junction bases numbered 6, after V lost 4 bases and J lost 2 bases. The CDR3, as DNA: TGTGCCATCAGTGTTGGACAGGATTCCACAGATACGCAGTATTTT. Translated: CAISVGQDSTDTQYF.

This clone was recorded a few times. The chain recombines TRBV7-3 with TRBJ2-1; D is unclear. The CDR3 extends over 16 amino acids. Germline CDR1 SGHTA, CDR2 FQGTGA. V was clipped by 1 base and J by 4 bases, with 14 bases between them. CDR3 amino acids: CASSLIPGPAYNEQFF. As DNA, the CDR3 is TGTGCCAGCAGCTTAATACCGGGTCCGGCTTACAATGAGCAGTTCTTC.